The present T cell receptor beta chain was sequenced within a study of shared clonotypes between healthy human individuals. Whole-study context: Every donor yielded three CD4 naive, three CD4 memory, two CD8 naive and one CD8 memory plate. Points from the study as a whole: A limitation of the genetic and exposure-history diversity represented arose from few donors. Among non-shared clonotypes, generation probabilities were lower than among those shared by all four donors.

Assay runs were performed at deep level. Some clones are missing from TCRdb's copy, which holds only in-frame ones; the method was immunoSEQ multiplex PCR. The sample has roughly 2.4 million clones, 90% to 97% seen once. A note on this clone: Antigen specificity is unknown.

Per the germline V gene, CDR1 is ENHRY and CDR2 is SYGVKD. V was clipped by 3 bases and J by 11 bases, with 16 bases between them. CDR3 length: 13 amino acids. Source material: naive CD4+ T cells sorted from blood. Subset given: CD45RA+ positively selected. The source of this sequence is a man aged 18-30 years in good health. The genes are TRBV10-3 and TRBJ1-1, with D perhaps TRBD1 (6 bases). The CDR3, as DNA: TGTGCCATCAGTGAAGGTCAGGGGATGGGTGCTTTCTTT. Residues: CAISEGQGMGAFF.